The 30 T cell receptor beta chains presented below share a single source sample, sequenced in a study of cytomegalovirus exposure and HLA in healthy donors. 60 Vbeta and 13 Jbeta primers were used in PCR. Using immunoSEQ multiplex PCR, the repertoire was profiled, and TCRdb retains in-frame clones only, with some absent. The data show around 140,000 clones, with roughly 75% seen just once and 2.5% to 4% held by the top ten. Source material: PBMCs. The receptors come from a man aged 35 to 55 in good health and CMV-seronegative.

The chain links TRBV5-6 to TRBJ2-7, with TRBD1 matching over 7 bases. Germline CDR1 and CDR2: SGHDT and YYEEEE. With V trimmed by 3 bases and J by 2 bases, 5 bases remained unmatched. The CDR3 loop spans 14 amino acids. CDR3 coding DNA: TGTGCCAGCAGCTATCGGGACAGAACCTACGAGCAGTACTTC. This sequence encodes CASSYRDRTYEQYF.

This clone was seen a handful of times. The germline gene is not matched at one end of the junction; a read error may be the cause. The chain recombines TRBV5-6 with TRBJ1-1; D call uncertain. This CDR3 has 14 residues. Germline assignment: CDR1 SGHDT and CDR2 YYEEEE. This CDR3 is CASSLRQSNPEAFF. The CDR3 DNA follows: TGTGCCAGCAGCTTAAGACAATCGAACCCTGAAGCTTTCTTT.

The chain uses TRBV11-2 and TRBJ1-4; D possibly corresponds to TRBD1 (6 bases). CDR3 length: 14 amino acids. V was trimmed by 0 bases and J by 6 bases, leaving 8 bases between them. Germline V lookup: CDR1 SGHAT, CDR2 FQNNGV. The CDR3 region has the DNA TGTGCCAGCAGCTTAGACAGGGGCCATGAAAAACTGTTTTTT. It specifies CASSLDRGHEKLFF.

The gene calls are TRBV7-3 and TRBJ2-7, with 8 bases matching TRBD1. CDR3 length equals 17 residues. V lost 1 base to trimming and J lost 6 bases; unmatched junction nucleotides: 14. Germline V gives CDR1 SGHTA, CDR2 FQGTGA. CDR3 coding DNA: TGTGCCAGCAGCTTAAGTCCTCCGGGACAGGTTCTAACCGAGCAGTACTTC. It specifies CASSLSPPGQVLTEQYF.

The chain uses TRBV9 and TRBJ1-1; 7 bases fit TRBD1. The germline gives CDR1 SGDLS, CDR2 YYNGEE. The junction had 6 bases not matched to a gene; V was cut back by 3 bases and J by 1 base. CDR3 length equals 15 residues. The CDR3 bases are TGTGCCAGCAGCGCCTACAGGGGTAAGAACACTGAAGCTTTCTTT. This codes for CASSAYRGKNTEAFF.

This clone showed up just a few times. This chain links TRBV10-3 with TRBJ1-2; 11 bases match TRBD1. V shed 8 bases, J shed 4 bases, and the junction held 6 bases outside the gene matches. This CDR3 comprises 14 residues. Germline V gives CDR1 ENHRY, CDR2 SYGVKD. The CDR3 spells CAIEGTGGSYGYTF. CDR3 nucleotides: TGTGCCATCGAGGGGACAGGGGGTAGCTATGGCTACACCTTC.

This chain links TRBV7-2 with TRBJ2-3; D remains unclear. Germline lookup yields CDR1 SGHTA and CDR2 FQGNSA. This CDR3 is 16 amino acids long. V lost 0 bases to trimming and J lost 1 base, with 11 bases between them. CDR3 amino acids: CASSLATVTGTDTQYF. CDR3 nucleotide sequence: TGTGCCAGCAGCTTAGCAACTGTCACGGGCACAGATACGCAGTATTTT. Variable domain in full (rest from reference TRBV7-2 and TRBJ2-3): GAGVSQSPSNKVTEKGKDVELRCDPISGHTALYWYRQSLGQGLEFLIYFQGNSAPDKSGLPSDRFSAERTGGSVSTLTIQRTQQEDSAVYLCASSLATVTGTDTQYFGPGTRLTVL.

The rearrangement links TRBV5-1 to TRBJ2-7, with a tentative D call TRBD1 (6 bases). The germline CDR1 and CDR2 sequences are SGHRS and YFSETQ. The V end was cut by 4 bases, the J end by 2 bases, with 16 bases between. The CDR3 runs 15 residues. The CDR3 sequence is CASSPRQGTTYEQYF. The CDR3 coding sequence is TGCGCCAGCAGCCCTCGCCAGGGGACAACCTACGAGCAGTACTTC. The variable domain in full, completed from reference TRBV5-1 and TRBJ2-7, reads KAGVTQTPRYLIKTRGQQVTLSCSPISGHRSVSWYQQTPGQGLQFLFEYFSETQRNKGNFPGRFSGRQFSNSRSEMNVSTLELGDSALYLCASSPRQGTTYEQYFGPGTRLTVT.

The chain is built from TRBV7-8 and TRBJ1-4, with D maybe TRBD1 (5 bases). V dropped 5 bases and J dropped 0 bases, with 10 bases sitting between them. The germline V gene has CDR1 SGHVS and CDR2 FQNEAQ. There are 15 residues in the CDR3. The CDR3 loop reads CASSPLRATNEKLFF. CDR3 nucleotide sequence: TGTGCCAGCAGCCCTCTCAGGGCAACTAATGAAAAACTGTTTTTT.

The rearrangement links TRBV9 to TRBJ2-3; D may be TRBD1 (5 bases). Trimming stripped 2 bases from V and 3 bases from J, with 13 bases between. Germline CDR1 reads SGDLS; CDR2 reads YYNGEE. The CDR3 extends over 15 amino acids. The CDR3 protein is CASSVGLGPTDTQYF. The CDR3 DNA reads TGTGCCAGCAGCGTGGGGTTGGGGCCTACAGATACGCAGTATTTT.

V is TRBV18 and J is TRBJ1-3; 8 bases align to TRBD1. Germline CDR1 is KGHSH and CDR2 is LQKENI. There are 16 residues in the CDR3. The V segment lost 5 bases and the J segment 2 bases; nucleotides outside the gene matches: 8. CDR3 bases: TGTGCCAGCTCAAGTGGACAGGGCCTGGCTGGAAACACCATATATTTT. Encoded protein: CASSSGQGLAGNTIYF.

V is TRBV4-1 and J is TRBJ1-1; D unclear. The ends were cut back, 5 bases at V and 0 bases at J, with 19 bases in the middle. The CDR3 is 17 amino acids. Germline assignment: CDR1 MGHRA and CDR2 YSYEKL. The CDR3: CASSNPVGLRVNTEAFF. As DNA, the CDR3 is TGCGCCAGCAGCAACCCCGTCGGTCTGCGAGTGAACACTGAAGCTTTCTTT.

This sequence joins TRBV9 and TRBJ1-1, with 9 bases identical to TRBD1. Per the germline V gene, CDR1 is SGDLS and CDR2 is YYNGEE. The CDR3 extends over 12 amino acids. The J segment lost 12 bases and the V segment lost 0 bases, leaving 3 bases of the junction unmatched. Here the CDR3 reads CASSVDRGHTFF. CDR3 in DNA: TGTGCCAGCAGCGTAGACAGGGGGCACACTTTCTTT.

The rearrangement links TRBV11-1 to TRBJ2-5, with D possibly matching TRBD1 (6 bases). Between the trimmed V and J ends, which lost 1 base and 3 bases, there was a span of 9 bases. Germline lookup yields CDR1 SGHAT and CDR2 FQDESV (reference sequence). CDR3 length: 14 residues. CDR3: CASSLDGTKETQYF. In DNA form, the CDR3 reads TGTGCCAGCAGCTTAGATGGGACAAAAGAGACCCAGTACTTC.

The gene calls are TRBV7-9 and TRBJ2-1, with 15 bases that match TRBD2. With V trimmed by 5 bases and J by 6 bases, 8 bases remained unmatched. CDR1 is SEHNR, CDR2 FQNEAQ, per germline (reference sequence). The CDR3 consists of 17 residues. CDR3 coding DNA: TGTGCCAGCAGCCGACCGGGACTAGCGGGGGGCTCCAATGAGCAGTTCTTC. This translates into CASSRPGLAGGSNEQFF.

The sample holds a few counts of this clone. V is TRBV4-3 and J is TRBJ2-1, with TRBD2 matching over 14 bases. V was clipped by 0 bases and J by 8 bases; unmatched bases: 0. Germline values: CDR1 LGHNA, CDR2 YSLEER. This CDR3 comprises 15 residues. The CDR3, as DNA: TGCGCCAGCAGCCAAGAGGGACTAGCGGGGGATGAGCAGTTCTTC. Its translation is CASSQEGLAGDEQFF.

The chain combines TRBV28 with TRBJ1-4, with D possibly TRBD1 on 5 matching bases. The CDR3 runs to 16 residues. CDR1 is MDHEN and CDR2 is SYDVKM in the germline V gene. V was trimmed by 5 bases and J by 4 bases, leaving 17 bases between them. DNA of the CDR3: TGTGCCAGCAGTCCCTCCTTAACAGGCCTTAATGAAAAACTGTTTTTT. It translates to CASSPSLTGLNEKLFF.

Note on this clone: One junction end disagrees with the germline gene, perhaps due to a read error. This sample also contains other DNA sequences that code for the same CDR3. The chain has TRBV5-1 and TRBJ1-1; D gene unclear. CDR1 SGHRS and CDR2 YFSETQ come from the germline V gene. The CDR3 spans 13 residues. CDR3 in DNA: TGTGCCAGCAGCGGTGGGAGTTGGACTGAAGCTTTCTTT. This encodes CASSGGSWTEAFF.

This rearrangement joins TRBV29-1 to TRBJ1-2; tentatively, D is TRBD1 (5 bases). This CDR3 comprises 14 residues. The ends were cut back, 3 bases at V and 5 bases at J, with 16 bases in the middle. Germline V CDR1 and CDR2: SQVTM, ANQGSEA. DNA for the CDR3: TGCAGCGTTGAGTCCCAGGGTTTAGGGTATGGCTACACCTTC. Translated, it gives CSVESQGLGYGYTF.

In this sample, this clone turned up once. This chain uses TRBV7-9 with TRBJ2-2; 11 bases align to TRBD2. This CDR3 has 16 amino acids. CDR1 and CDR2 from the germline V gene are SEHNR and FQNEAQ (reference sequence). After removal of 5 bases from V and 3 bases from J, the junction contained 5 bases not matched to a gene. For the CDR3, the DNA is TGTGCCAGCAGCCCTAGACTAGCGGGGCACACCGGGGAGCTGTTTTTT. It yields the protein CASSPRLAGHTGELFF.

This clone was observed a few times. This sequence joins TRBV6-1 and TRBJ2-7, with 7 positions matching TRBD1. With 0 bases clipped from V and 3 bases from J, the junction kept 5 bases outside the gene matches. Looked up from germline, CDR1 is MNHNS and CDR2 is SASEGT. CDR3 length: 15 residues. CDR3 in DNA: TGTGCCAGCAGTGAAGCCCCGGGACAGAACTACGAGCAGTACTTC. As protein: CASSEAPGQNYEQYF.

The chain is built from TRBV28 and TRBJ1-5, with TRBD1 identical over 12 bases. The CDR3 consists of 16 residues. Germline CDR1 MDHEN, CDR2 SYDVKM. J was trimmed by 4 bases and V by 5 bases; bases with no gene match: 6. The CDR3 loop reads CASSPQGQGANQPQHF. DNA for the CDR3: TGTGCCAGCAGTCCCCAGGGACAGGGGGCTAATCAGCCCCAGCATTTT. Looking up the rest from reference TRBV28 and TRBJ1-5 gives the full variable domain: DVKVTQSSRYLVKRTGEKVFLECVQDMDHENMFWYRQDPGLGLRLIYFSYDVKMKEKGDIPEGYSVSREKKERFSLILESASTNQTSMYLCASSPQGQGANQPQHFGDGTRLSIL.

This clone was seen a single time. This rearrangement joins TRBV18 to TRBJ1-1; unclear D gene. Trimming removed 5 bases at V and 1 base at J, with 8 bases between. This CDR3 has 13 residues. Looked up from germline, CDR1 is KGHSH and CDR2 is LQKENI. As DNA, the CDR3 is TGTGCCAGCTCAGCTGCGTGGAACACTGAAGCTTTCTTT. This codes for CASSAAWNTEAFF. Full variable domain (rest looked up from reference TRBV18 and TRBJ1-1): NAGVMQNPRHLVRRRGQEARLRCSPMKGHSHVYWYRQLPEEGLKFMVYLQKENIIDESGMPKERFSAEFPKEGPSILRIQQVVRGDSAAYFCASSAAWNTEAFFGQGTRLTVV.

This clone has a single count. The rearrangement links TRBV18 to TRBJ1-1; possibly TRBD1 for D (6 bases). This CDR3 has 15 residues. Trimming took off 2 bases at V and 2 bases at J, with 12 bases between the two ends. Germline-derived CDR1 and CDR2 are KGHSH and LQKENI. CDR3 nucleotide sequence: TGTGCCAGCTCACCAAGCCGACAGGACAACACTGAAGCTTTCTTT. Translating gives CASSPSRQDNTEAFF.

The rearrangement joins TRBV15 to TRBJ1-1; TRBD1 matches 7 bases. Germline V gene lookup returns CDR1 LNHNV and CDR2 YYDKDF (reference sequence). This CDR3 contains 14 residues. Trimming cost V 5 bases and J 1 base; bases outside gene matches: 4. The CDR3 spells CATSDRVGNTEAFF. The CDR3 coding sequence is TGTGCCACCAGCGACAGGGTAGGGAACACTGAAGCTTTCTTT.

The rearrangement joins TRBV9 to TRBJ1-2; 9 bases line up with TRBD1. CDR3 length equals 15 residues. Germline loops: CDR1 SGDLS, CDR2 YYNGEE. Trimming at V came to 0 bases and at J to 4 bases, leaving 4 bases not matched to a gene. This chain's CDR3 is CASSVGGQGAYGYTF. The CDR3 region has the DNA TGTGCCAGCAGCGTAGGGGGACAGGGAGCCTATGGCTACACCTTC.

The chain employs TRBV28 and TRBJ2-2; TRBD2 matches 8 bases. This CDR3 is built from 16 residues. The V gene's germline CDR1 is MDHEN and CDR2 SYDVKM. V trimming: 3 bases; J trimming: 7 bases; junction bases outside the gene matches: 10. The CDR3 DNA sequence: TGTGCCAGCAGTTTTTATCGCGGGGGGATGAACGGGGAGCTGTTTTTT. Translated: CASSFYRGGMNGELFF.

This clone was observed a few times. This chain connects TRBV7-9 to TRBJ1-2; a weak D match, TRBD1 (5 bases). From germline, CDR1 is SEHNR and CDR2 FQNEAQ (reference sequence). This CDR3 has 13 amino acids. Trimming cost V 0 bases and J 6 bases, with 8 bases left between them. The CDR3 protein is CASSLARVHGYTF. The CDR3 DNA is TGTGCCAGCAGCTTAGCCAGGGTCCATGGCTACACCTTC.

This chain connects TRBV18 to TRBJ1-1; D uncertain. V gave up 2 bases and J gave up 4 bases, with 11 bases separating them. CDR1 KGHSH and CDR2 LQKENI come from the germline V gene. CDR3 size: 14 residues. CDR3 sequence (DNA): TGTGCCAGCTCACCAGGCGGGAAGAGCACTGAAGCTTTCTTT. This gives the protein CASSPGGKSTEAFF.

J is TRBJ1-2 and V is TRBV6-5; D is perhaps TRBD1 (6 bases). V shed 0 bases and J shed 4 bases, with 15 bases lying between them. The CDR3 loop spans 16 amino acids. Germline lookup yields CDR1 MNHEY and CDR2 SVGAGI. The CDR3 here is CASSYSGAPHGYGYTF. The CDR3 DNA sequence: TGTGCCAGCAGTTACTCGGGGGCCCCACACGGCTATGGCTACACCTTC.